The 3 T cell receptor beta chains listed next were all sequenced from one sample in a study of tumor-infiltrating lymphocytes in primary liver carcinoma. Unsorted bulk tissue, about 19-32 mg of it, served as the source for co-extraction of RNA and DNA. Total RNA amounting to around 540 ng was the source from which TCR beta cDNA was made with a constant-region primer. Sequencing libraries for TCR beta derived from three nested multiplex PCR rounds that used slightly modified ARM-PCR. Forward primers for TRBV1-TRBV30 and a C-beta reverse primer served the first two PCR rounds, at around 9 cycles each. TCRdb used MiXCR to reprocess the multiplex PCR reads, holding one entry per CDR3 protein. The sample comprises over 75,000 distinct CDR3 sequences, about 70% of which are singletons, and 27% rests with the top ten. The sequencing input was tumor-adjacent normal liver tissue. The source is a man between 40 and 49 years old with primary liver carcinoma and hepatitis B virus infection.

This clonotype has just one count. The V gene is TRBV11-3, the J gene TRBJ1-1, with unresolved D. Deletions cut 7 bases from V and 1 base from J, with 13 bases between. Germline-derived CDR1 and CDR2 are SGHNT and YENEEA. The CDR3 loop spans 14 amino acids. The CDR3 loop is CASILGRANTEAFF. DNA of the CDR3: TGTGCCAGCATCCTAGGTCGGGCGAACACTGAAGCTTTCTTT.

This clonotype has a handful of counts. This chain joins TRBV11-2 and TRBJ2-1; 8 bases agree with TRBD2. Germline V CDR1 and CDR2: SGHAT, FQNNGV. The CDR3 has 16 amino acids. DNA for the CDR3: TGTACCAACAGTTTGGATATCGGACTAGCCATGGGTGAGCAGTTCTTC. Translating it yields CTNSLDIGLAMGEQFF.

Turning to this clonotype: The junction departs from germline at one end; a sequencing error may be responsible. The chain has TRBV14 and TRBJ2-3; 8 nucleotides match TRBD2. Germline V lookup: CDR1 SGHDN, CDR2 FVKESK. The CDR3 has 15 residues. The CDR3 region is CASSQNQRETDTEYF. CDR3 DNA: TGTGCCAGCAGCCAAAATCAGCGGGAGACAGATACGGAGTATTTT.